The entry that follows covers one TCR beta chain sequence. Its antigen is unknown. Base qualities are not provided; no much larger clone lies one nucleotide away. The sample contains more than one DNA sequence encoding this CDR3. V lost 6 bases and J lost 6 bases; the stretch between them is 8 bases long. The CDR3 has 11 amino acids, counting the end cysteine and phenylalanine. Here the CDR3 DNA is all that survives: 33 bases in frame from base 1. The germline V gene sets CDR1 to SQVTM and CDR2 to ANQGSEA. This sample is part of a study of blood T cell repertoires in COVID-19 (dated by TCRdb to between 2020 and 2021). Regarding the research as a whole: Samples covering the acute and convalescent phases of COVID-19 were provided by collaborators in the United States, Italy and Spain. The prospective study material was composed of cDNA or gDNA derived from T cells, B-cell-depleted T cells, or PBMCs. Deeply sampled blood TCRbeta repertoires from subjects exposed to, actively infected with, or recovered from COVID-19 were included in the dataset. The repertoires were released in a freely available public database intended as a resource for research on the immune response to SARS-CoV-2. Samples were obtained from the ongoing ImmuneRACE study (first 160 participants) and from over 1,000 subjects provided by 6 global collaborators. Nearly every sample came with metadata listing a de-identified subject ID, COVID-19 status, age in years and sex. Where available, HLA class I and class II types were taken from metadata supplied by the sample provider and were not determined by assay-based typing.

What the authors observed across the whole study: The quantity of clinical and demographic metadata differed by source and by participant and was supplied without curation.

Whole blood was collected in K2EDTA tubes by collaborating institutions according to the institutions' own protocols. Collaborator samples were shipped for TCRbeta analysis as frozen whole blood, isolated PBMCs, or DNA extracted from either sample type. The immunoSEQ Assay, a bias-controlled multiplex PCR, was used to amplify TCRbeta CDR3 regions from genomic DNA. Under the source paper's analysis protocol: Nucleated cell counts per sample were estimated from amplification of reference gene primers within the assay. To quantify the absolute abundance of each unique TCRbeta CDR3 rearrangement, sequence reads were collapsed and filtered. For each sample, productive Simpson clonality was calculated by taking the square root of Simpson's diversity index across productive rearrangements. Imported from immuneACCESS, the table was reduced by TCRdb to in-frame sequences with V and J called. These copies leave out some clones; in studies compared against another copy, an unresolved V gene accounts for under half, and the cause of the remainder is not known. V, J and clone size derive from that table, while D and trimming were established from the DNA sequence. Within this sample are under 100,000 clones, with over 70% of them counted one time only. The leading ten clones occupy about 12% of the sample.

Recombination linked TRBV29-1 to TRBJ2-2; TRBD1 is a possible D gene, resting on 6 matching bases. The material sequenced was peripheral blood. This receptor was identified in a woman in her thirties or forties with active or convalescent COVID-19. The nucleotide sequence is given as TGCAGCGTACAGGGTCCCGGGGAGCTGTTTTTT. It is translated as CSVQGPGELFF.